This TCR beta chain was captured by sequencing in a study of a mutant IDH1 vaccine in newly diagnosed glioma. Broader study findings: Patients mounted vaccine-induced immune responses in 90% to 95% of cases.

Time point of the sample: week 47, end of study. All doses held 300 ug of mutant IDH1 20-mer peptide, with topical imiquimod. The J segment lost 5 bases and the V segment lost 2 bases, leaving 3 bases of the junction unmatched. Germline V gives CDR1 KGHSH, CDR2 LQKENI. This CDR3 region has 15 residues. Produced via immunoSEQ multiplex PCR; TCRdb's table is partial and in-frame only. The table shows about 56,000 clones, with around four fifths occurring only once. Notes on this clone: The antigen is not known.

This rearrangement joins TRBV18 to TRBJ1-6; 7 nucleotides line up with TRBD1. This TCR was sampled from a woman between 50 and 59 years old with glioma. The source material was PBMCs, sampled from a glioma patient whose treatment included an IDH1 peptide vaccine. CDR3 sequence (DNA): TGTGCCAGCTCACCAGAGGGGGCAAATAATTCACCCCTCCACTTT. It encodes CASSPEGANNSPLHF.